Following are 19 T cell receptor beta chains from one sample sequenced in a study of T-cell reconstitution after alpha-beta-depleted transplantation in children. Preparation of the TCRbeta library involved a method that used unique molecular identifiers. Using its own MiXCR run on the PCR reads, TCRdb lists one record per CDR3 protein. Here the sample spans 490,000 or so distinct CDR3 sequences, approximately 12% being singletons. The source was PBMCs from the stem cell graft donor, collected from the stem cell graft. These receptors were taken from a human donor who donated a stem cell graft to a child with combined immunodeficiency.

This clonotype was detected only a few times. This rearrangement joins TRBV3-1 to TRBJ2-2; no definite D call. This CDR3 has 14 amino acids. Trimming shortened V by 4 bases and J by 6 bases, and 12 bases separated the two germline ends. In germline, CDR1 is LGHDT, CDR2 YNNKEL (reference sequence). The CDR3 loop reads CASSPTGFAGELFF. The CDR3 DNA reads TGTGCCAGCAGCCCGACTGGGTTCGCCGGGGAGCTGTTTTTT.

This clonotype was found many times. This chain uses TRBV12-3 or TRBV12-4 with TRBJ1-4; D remains ambiguous. Trimming took off 5 bases at V and 6 bases at J, with 4 bases between the two ends. The CDR3 is made up of 11 amino acids. CDR3 in amino acids: CASSLHEKLFF. The CDR3 DNA follows: TGTGCCAGCAGTCTACATGAAAAACTGTTTTTT.

The CDR3 region is CASTRVSYNEQFF. CDR3 DNA sequence: TGTGCCAGCACCCGGGTATCCTACAATGAGCAGTTCTTC. The genes are TRBV7-2 and TRBJ2-1; no definite D call. V was clipped by 7 bases and J by 1 base, with 8 bases between them. Germline V gives CDR1 SGHTA, CDR2 FQGNSA. The CDR3 spans 13 residues.

The chain combines TRBV24-1 with TRBJ1-5; possibly TRBD1 for D (5 bases). Trimming removed 9 bases from V and 0 bases from J, with 11 bases in between. Germline V gene sequence: CDR1 KGHDR, CDR2 SFDVKD. The CDR3 length is 14 residues. This CDR3 reads CATGDGYSNQPQHF. As DNA, the CDR3 is TGTGCCACCGGGGACGGCTATAGCAATCAGCCCCAGCATTTT.

The sample holds a few counts of this clonotype. V usage is TRBV6-2 or TRBV6-3 and J usage is TRBJ2-3; 9 nucleotides match TRBD2. This CDR3 contains 14 residues. From germline, CDR1 is MNHEY and CDR2 SVGEGT. The J segment lost 3 bases and the V segment lost 6 bases, leaving 4 bases of the junction unmatched. CDR3 nucleotide sequence: TGTGCCAGCAGAATAGCGGGGGTGACAGATACGCAGTATTTT. Protein product: CASRIAGVTDTQYF.

This clonotype was observed at least ten times. The rearrangement links TRBV11-2 to TRBJ2-3; D unclear. V gave up 4 bases and J gave up 2 bases, with 10 bases separating them. Germline V gene lookup returns CDR1 SGHAT and CDR2 FQNNGV. The CDR3 is made up of 14 amino acids. The CDR3 spells CASSSPLHTDTQYF. The DNA for the CDR3 is TGTGCCAGCAGCTCTCCCCTTCACACAGATACGCAGTATTTT.

The rearrangement uses TRBV20-1 and TRBJ2-1; 7 bases are shared with TRBD2. V was pared by 6 bases and J by 4 bases, with 9 bases of the junction left unmatched. This CDR3 is built from 14 residues. Germline V gene data show CDR1 as DFQATT and CDR2 as SNEGSKA (reference sequence). In DNA form, the CDR3 reads TGCAGTGCCGAGACTAGCTGGGATTACAATGAGCAGTTCTTC. Its protein product is CSAETSWDYNEQFF.

The table lists this clonotype with a few counts. J is TRBJ2-3 and V is TRBV2; D possibly corresponds to TRBD1 (5 bases). The V and J ends lost 2 bases and 6 bases respectively, with 21 bases between them. Germline assignment: CDR1 SNHLY and CDR2 FYNNEI. The CDR3 is made up of 17 amino acids. The DNA for the CDR3 is TGTGCCAGCAGTGAATATGGGGCTCTCTCGAGGTGGGATACGCAGTATTTT. It translates to CASSEYGALSRWDTQYF.

With respect to this clonotype: This may be a read error, as it is one base from a much larger clone. The CDR3 DNA sequence: TGTGTCAGCAGTTCCGGGACAGGGGTTTCTATGAACACTGAAGCTTTCTTT. Translating gives CVSSSGTGVSMNTEAFF. The chain employs TRBV12-3 or TRBV12-4 and TRBJ1-1; 10 bases are shared with TRBD1. The CDR3 is 17 residues long.

The chain employs TRBV29-1 and TRBJ2-1; 11 bases fit TRBD2. This CDR3 has 16 amino acids. V was clipped by 6 bases and J by 4 bases; unmatched bases: 11. Germline V gene lookup returns CDR1 SQVTM and CDR2 ANQGSEA. The CDR3 DNA sequence: TGCAGCGTACACATCGTACTAGCGGGGGCGTACAATGAGCAGTTCTTC. Its translation is CSVHIVLAGAYNEQFF.

This clonotype has more than one count but fewer than ten. J is TRBJ1-1 and V is TRBV10-3; possible D gene TRBD1, 5 bases. In germline, CDR1 is ENHRY, CDR2 SYGVKD. The CDR3 totals 13 residues. With 4 bases removed from V and 0 bases from J, the gap between germline ends came to 6 bases. CDR3 in amino acids: CAISAGLNTEAFF. CDR3 nucleotide sequence: TGTGCCATCAGTGCAGGGTTGAACACTGAAGCTTTCTTT.

This clonotype was observed a handful of times. The J gene is TRBJ2-3, the V gene TRBV7-2, with D possibly TRBD2 on 6 matching bases. CDR1 SGHTA and CDR2 FQGNSA come from the germline V gene. V was trimmed by 4 bases and J by 3 bases, leaving 14 bases between them. The CDR3 loop spans 15 amino acids. CDR3 nucleotide sequence: TGTGCCAGCAGCTCCCCGGGGACTCCGACAGATACGCAGTATTTT. Its translation is CASSSPGTPTDTQYF.

This clonotype was counted many times. J is TRBJ1-4 and V is TRBV12-3 or TRBV12-4; D gene ambiguous. The CDR3 totals 14 residues. Trimming took 0 bases from V and 7 from J, leaving 9 bases between them. CDR3 protein: CASSLAALGEKLFF. For the CDR3, the DNA is TGTGCCAGCAGTTTAGCAGCCTTGGGTGAAAAACTGTTTTTT.

This clonotype has at least ten counts. The CDR3 reads CASSLGTGNEAFF. CDR3 sequence (DNA): TGTGCCAGCAGTTTAGGGACAGGGAATGAAGCTTTCTTT. The V call is TRBV27, the J call TRBJ1-1; 9 bases map to TRBD1. There are 13 residues in the CDR3. The trim removed 2 bases at V and 7 bases at J, leaving 2 bases unmatched. Looked up from germline, CDR1 is MNHEY and CDR2 is SMNVEV (reference sequence).

This sequence joins TRBV4-3 and TRBJ2-3; tentatively, D is TRBD1 (6 bases). CDR1 and CDR2 (germline): LGHNA, YSLEER. The length of the CDR3 is 17 residues. Trimming pared 5 bases from V and 2 bases from J, leaving 20 bases between. This CDR3 is CASSDGFNRDITDTQYF. CDR3 DNA sequence: TGCGCCAGCAGCGATGGATTCAACCGGGACATCACAGATACGCAGTATTTT.

This chain's CDR3 is CSARAPGGGGQETQYF. CDR3 bases: TGCAGTGCTAGAGCCCCCGGGGGGGGTGGACAAGAGACCCAGTACTTC. This chain joins TRBV20-1 and TRBJ2-5; 8 bases map to TRBD2. Germline lookup yields CDR1 DFQATT and CDR2 SNEGSKA (reference sequence). This CDR3 region has 16 residues. Trimming took 1 base from V and 2 from J; bases not matched to a gene: 9.

There are many counts of this clonotype. The chain combines TRBV5-1 with TRBJ2-7; D gene uncertain. Trimming stripped 2 bases from V and 0 bases from J, with 9 bases between. The CDR3 has 14 residues. CDR1 and CDR2 from the germline V gene are SGHRS and YFSETQ. The CDR3 here is CASSLSVDSYEQYF. The CDR3 region has the DNA TGCGCCAGCAGCTTAAGCGTCGACTCCTACGAGCAGTACTTC.

In this sample, this clonotype turned up many times. The J gene is TRBJ2-2, the V gene TRBV6-2 or TRBV6-3; 8 bases fit TRBD1. From germline, CDR1 is MNHEY and CDR2 SVGEGT. The CDR3 totals 15 residues. With V trimmed by 8 bases and J by 3 bases, 8 bases remained unmatched. The CDR3 nucleotides are TGTGCCAGCTGTGAGCAGGGGGCCCACACCGGGGAGCTGTTTTTT. It is translated as CASCEQGAHTGELFF.

This clonotype came up many times. The J gene is TRBJ2-7, the V gene TRBV4-3; no definite D call. The CDR3 length is 15 residues. Trimming stripped 0 bases from V and 1 base from J, with 10 bases between. Germline lookup yields CDR1 LGHNA and CDR2 YSLEER. CDR3 protein: CASSQDAGSSYEQYF. CDR3 coding DNA: TGCGCCAGCAGCCAAGATGCAGGCTCATCCTACGAGCAGTACTTC.